This entry lists 12 T cell receptor beta chains sequenced from one sample in a study of shared T cell receptors in the human thymus. Clones were read by immunoSEQ multiplex PCR, and TCRdb kept only the in-frame ones, dropping some. The sample includes roughly 660,000 clones, approximately 90% of them seen just once. In addition, the sample was reused for a study of human thymus T cells.

Material: thymocytes. All receptors come from a boy under two years old with a congenital heart defect.

This sequence joins TRBV7-2 and TRBJ2-2; no clear D gene. The CDR3 has 17 residues. Germline-derived CDR1 and CDR2 are SGHTA and FQGNSA. V was shortened by 5 bases and J by 2 bases, with 18 bases between the two germline ends. In DNA form, the CDR3 reads TGTGCCAGCAGCCCTCCACTAATCAGCCCTAACACCGGGGAGCTGTTTTTT. It yields the protein CASSPPLISPNTGELFF. The variable domain in full, completed from reference TRBV7-2 and TRBJ2-2, reads GAGVSQSPSNKVTEKGKDVELRCDPISGHTALYWYRQSLGQGLEFLIYFQGNSAPDKSGLPSDRFSAERTGGSVSTLTIQRTQQEDSAVYLCASSPPLISPNTGELFFGEGSRLTVL.

The chain has TRBV4-1 and TRBJ2-6; D might be TRBD1 (6 bases). CDR1 is MGHRA, CDR2 YSYEKL, per germline. The CDR3 extends over 22 amino acids. The V and J ends lost 4 bases and 0 bases respectively, with 28 bases between them. CDR3 bases: TGCGCCAGCAGCCCATACCGGACAGCCGGGGCTGGCGGGTCCTCTGGGGCCAACGTCCTGACTTTC. It yields the protein CASSPYRTAGAGGSSGANVLTF.

The chain uses TRBV19 and TRBJ2-3; TRBD1 matches 12 bases. In germline, CDR1 is LNHDA, CDR2 SQIVND (reference sequence). The CDR3 is 16 amino acids. The J segment lost 4 bases and the V segment lost 6 bases, leaving 8 bases of the junction unmatched. CDR3 DNA sequence: TGTGCCAGTAGGTCCGGGACAGGGGGCTTCGCAGATACGCAGTATTTT. Amino acids: CASRSGTGGFADTQYF.

The CDR3 loop reads CASTPGQGADSNQPQHF. The CDR3 nucleotides are TGTGCCAGTACCCCGGGACAGGGGGCGGATAGCAATCAGCCCCAGCATTTT. This chain links TRBV19 with TRBJ1-5; 12 positions agree with TRBD1. The CDR3 is 17 amino acids. The J segment lost 0 bases and the V segment lost 7 bases, leaving 7 bases of the junction unmatched. Germline CDR1 LNHDA, CDR2 SQIVND (reference sequence).

The V and J genes are TRBV9 and TRBJ1-1; 10 bases align to TRBD1. Germline loops: CDR1 SGDLS, CDR2 YYNGEE. This CDR3 is 15 amino acids long. V gave up 2 bases and J gave up 0 bases; unmatched junction bases: 1. The CDR3 region is CASSVGTGVNTEAFF. Here the CDR3 DNA reads TGTGCCAGCAGCGTGGGGACAGGGGTGAACACTGAAGCTTTCTTT.

This sequence joins TRBV7-2 and TRBJ2-3; a possible D gene is TRBD2 (6 bases). Per the germline V gene, CDR1 is SGHTA and CDR2 is FQGNSA. The CDR3 extends over 15 amino acids. Trimming left V 2 bases short and J 1 base short, with 10 bases between. CDR3 sequence: CASSLPGVRTDTQYF. DNA for the CDR3: TGTGCCAGCAGCTTACCGGGGGTTCGCACAGATACGCAGTATTTT.

V usage is TRBV11-2 and J usage is TRBJ2-2; TRBD2 matches 11 bases. Looked up from germline, CDR1 is SGHAT and CDR2 is FQNNGV. V lost 1 base, J lost 3 bases, and 10 bases stayed unmatched. The CDR3 sequence is 19 residues long. CDR3: CASSLVQIGTSGYTGELFF. DNA for the CDR3: TGTGCCAGCAGCTTAGTCCAAATCGGGACTAGCGGATACACCGGGGAGCTGTTTTTT.

This clone was seen just once. The chain links TRBV14 to TRBJ2-5; possibly TRBD2 for D (5 bases). Per germline, CDR1 SGHDN and CDR2 FVKESK. Deletions cut 1 base from V and 2 bases from J, with 8 bases between. CDR3 size: 14 residues. CDR3 bases: TGTGCCAGCAGCCAAGGAATAGCGCAAGAGACCCAGTACTTC. Amino acid sequence: CASSQGIAQETQYF.

The chain couples TRBV2 to TRBJ1-1; D call uncertain. The CDR3 is 15 residues long. The V end lost 4 bases, the J end lost 5 bases, and 17 bases lay between the germline ends. Per germline, CDR1 SNHLY and CDR2 FYNNEI. The CDR3 is CASSGAGGNRTEAFF. CDR3 nucleotide sequence: TGTGCCAGCAGTGGGGCGGGAGGGAATAGAACTGAAGCTTTCTTT.

The V call is TRBV28, the J call TRBJ1-1; no clear D gene. This CDR3 has 14 residues. Between the trimmed V and J ends, which lost 7 bases and 2 bases, there was a span of 14 bases. Germline loops: CDR1 MDHEN, CDR2 SYDVKM. CDR3 amino acids: CASILEGINTEAFF. The CDR3 DNA sequence: TGTGCCAGCATTCTTGAGGGAATAAACACTGAAGCTTTCTTT.

The chain is built from TRBV2 and TRBJ2-3; possibly TRBD2 for D (7 bases). CDR1 is SNHLY and CDR2 is FYNNEI in the germline V gene. The germline V and J ends were trimmed by 8 bases and 0 bases, with 24 bases remaining between them. The CDR3 sequence is 18 residues long. The CDR3 bases are TGTGCCAGCCGGTGGGGGCTAGCGGACACAATTAGCACAGATACGCAGTATTTT. Encoded protein: CASRWGLADTISTDTQYF.

This CDR3 reads CATSKGTSGASGTDTQYF. In DNA form, the CDR3 reads TGTGCCACCAGCAAAGGGACTAGCGGGGCTAGTGGCACAGATACGCAGTATTTT. The chain links TRBV15 to TRBJ2-3, with 13 bases fitting TRBD2. V was pared by 4 bases and J by 1 base, with 8 bases of the junction left unmatched. CDR1 and CDR2 from the germline V gene are LNHNV and YYDKDF (reference sequence). The CDR3 has 18 amino acids.